Shown below are 21 T cell receptor beta chains from a single sample sequenced in a study of blood T cell repertoires in COVID-19. The method was immunoSEQ multiplex PCR; TCRdb's version includes in-frame clones alone and lacks a portion of them. The sample carries roughly 360,000 clones, 70% to 85% recorded once. Material: peripheral blood. The receptors come from a human donor with acute or convalescent COVID-19. The donor label of this sample is uncertain.

This clone was counted only a few times. V gene TRBV4-1 combines with J gene TRBJ2-7; tentative D call: TRBD2 (6 bases). CDR1 and CDR2 (germline): MGHRA, YSYEKL. Trimming shortened V by 0 bases and J by 3 bases, and 12 bases separated the two germline ends. This CDR3 contains 15 residues. CDR3: CASSQELPGGYEQYF. CDR3 nucleotide sequence: TGCGCCAGCAGCCAAGAACTTCCCGGGGGCTACGAGCAGTACTTC.

The chain couples TRBV30 to TRBJ1-2; TRBD1 aligns across 7 bases. This CDR3 contains 14 residues. Trimming at V came to 2 bases and at J to 5 bases, leaving 8 bases not matched to a gene. Germline V gene lookup returns CDR1 GTSNPN and CDR2 SVGIG (reference sequence). The CDR3 region is CAWSRIGTVYGYTF. CDR3 sequence (DNA): TGTGCCTGGAGTAGAATTGGGACAGTGTATGGCTACACCTTC.

The CDR3 sequence is CATQGSLSNQPQHF. The CDR3 nucleotides read TGTGCCACCCAGGGGAGTCTGAGCAATCAGCCCCAGCATTTT. The rearrangement links TRBV24-1 to TRBJ1-5, with D possibly TRBD1 on 6 matching bases. Germline V lookup: CDR1 KGHDR, CDR2 SFDVKD. With 9 bases removed from V and 1 base from J, the gap between germline ends came to 12 bases. The CDR3 runs to 14 residues.

CDR3 bases: TGTGCCAGCAGACTAGCGGGAGTTGGCGAGCTGTTTTTT. Protein: CASRLAGVGELFF. V and J are TRBV2 and TRBJ2-2; 11 nucleotides agree with TRBD2. Germline-derived CDR1 and CDR2 are SNHLY and FYNNEI. This CDR3 has 13 residues. V gave up 6 bases and J gave up 11 bases; unmatched junction bases: 5.

The chain joins TRBV14 to TRBJ1-2; 7 bases align to TRBD1. With 4 bases clipped from V and 4 bases from J, the junction kept 9 bases outside the gene matches. The CDR3 extends over 15 amino acids. Germline CDR1 and CDR2: SGHDN and FVKESK. The CDR3 sequence: CASSPFGQVGYGYTF. The CDR3 DNA follows: TGTGCCAGCAGCCCCTTCGGACAGGTCGGCTATGGCTACACCTTC.

The chain has TRBV6-5 and TRBJ1-3, with D unresolved. The CDR3 sequence is 14 residues long. Germline-derived CDR1 and CDR2 are MNHEY and SVGAGI. With 2 bases removed from V and 3 bases from J, the gap between germline ends came to 8 bases. The CDR3 is CASSYDPGGNTIYF. For the CDR3, the DNA is TGTGCCAGCAGTTACGACCCAGGTGGAAACACCATATATTTT.

This chain joins TRBV18 and TRBJ2-5; possibly TRBD2 for D (7 bases). CDR1 is KGHSH and CDR2 is LQKENI in the germline V gene. Trimming took 5 bases from V and 5 from J, leaving 21 bases between them. The CDR3 is 16 amino acids. CDR3 region: CASSFLASGGGETQYF. The CDR3 DNA sequence: TGTGCCAGCTCATTCCTCGCTAGCGGAGGGGGGGAGACCCAGTACTTC.

This chain links TRBV7-9 with TRBJ1-6; a possible D gene is TRBD1 (6 bases). This CDR3 is built from 14 residues. Per germline, CDR1 SEHNR and CDR2 FQNEAQ (reference sequence). The germline V and J ends were trimmed by 2 bases and 7 bases, with 9 bases remaining between them. The CDR3 loop is CASSLTGYNSPLHF. CDR3 sequence (DNA): TGTGCCAGCAGCTTAACAGGGTACAATTCACCCCTCCACTTT. Together with reference TRBV7-9 and TRBJ1-6, the CDR3 gives the full variable domain: DTGVSQNPRHKITKRGQNVTFRCDPISEHNRLYWYRQTLGQGPEFLTYFQNEAQLEKSRLLSDRFSAERPKGSFSTLEIQRTEQGDSAMYLCASSLTGYNSPLHFGNGTRLTVT.

This sequence joins TRBV6-5 and TRBJ1-1, with D possibly being TRBD1 (5 bases). Germline values: CDR1 MNHEY, CDR2 SVGAGI. The CDR3 contains 13 residues. Deletions cut 6 bases from V and 7 bases from J, with 15 bases between. The chain's CDR3 is CASSRRGGGEAFF. For the CDR3, the DNA is TGTGCCAGCAGCCGCCGCGGGGGAGGTGAAGCTTTCTTT.

This chain joins TRBV4-1 and TRBJ2-1, with 8 bases matching TRBD1. After removal of 3 bases from V and 0 bases from J, the junction contained 1 base not matched to a gene. This CDR3 comprises 15 residues. Germline CDR1 and CDR2: MGHRA and YSYEKL. The CDR3 loop reads CASSQGQDSYNEQFF. For the CDR3, the DNA is TGCGCCAGCAGCCAGGGACAGGACTCCTACAATGAGCAGTTCTTC.

The rearrangement links TRBV19 to TRBJ1-5; D gene uncertain. Trimming left V 1 base short and J 0 bases short, with 10 bases between. The CDR3 is made up of 16 amino acids. CDR1 and CDR2 (germline): LNHDA, SQIVND (reference sequence). The CDR3 is CASSIVGGASNQPQHF. The CDR3 nucleotides are TGTGCCAGTAGTATAGTCGGCGGTGCTAGCAATCAGCCCCAGCATTTT.

The rearrangement joins TRBV30 to TRBJ1-5, with TRBD1 matching 10 bases. The CDR3 length is 17 residues. V dropped 0 bases and J dropped 4; count of bases not matched to a gene: 9. Germline V gene lookup returns CDR1 GTSNPN and CDR2 SVGIG (reference sequence). CDR3 coding DNA: TGTGCCTGGAGTGTACCGCGGGACAGGGGAAAAAATCAGCCCCAGCATTTT. This encodes CAWSVPRDRGKNQPQHF.

The rearrangement joins TRBV20-1 to TRBJ2-1; D is perhaps TRBD1 (6 bases). Germline values: CDR1 DFQATT, CDR2 SNEGSKA (reference sequence). This CDR3 spans 14 amino acids. The V gene lost 3 bases and the J gene lost 11 bases, with 20 bases spanning the gap. As DNA, the CDR3 is TGCAGTGCTAGTAGTTATTTGGGGGACACCAAGCAGTTCTTC. It is translated as CSASSYLGDTKQFF.

This sequence joins TRBV20-1 and TRBJ2-2; D possibly corresponds to TRBD1 (5 bases). Per germline, CDR1 DFQATT and CDR2 SNEGSKA (reference sequence). The CDR3 contains 14 residues. The V gene lost 3 bases and the J gene lost 5 bases, with 13 bases spanning the gap. The CDR3 here is CSASPPSGTGELFF. Written as DNA, the CDR3 is TGCAGTGCTAGTCCCCCTTCAGGGACCGGGGAGCTGTTTTTT.

V usage is TRBV5-1 and J usage is TRBJ1-4, with 9 bases lining up with TRBD1. The V and J ends lost 1 base and 7 bases, in that order; junction bases with no gene match: 8. The germline V gene encodes CDR1 SGHRS and CDR2 YFSETQ. This CDR3 comprises 16 residues. In DNA form, the CDR3 reads TGCGCCAGCAGCTTGCCTACAGGGGGCTTTAGTGAAAAACTGTTTTTT. Its translation: CASSLPTGGFSEKLFF.

This clone was recorded only once. At one end the junction does not follow the germline gene, possibly because of a read error. In the same sample, other DNA sequences code for this CDR3. This chain links TRBV7-9 with TRBJ2-7; TRBD2 matches 8 bases. This CDR3 has 13 amino acids. Germline V gene sequence: CDR1 SEHNR, CDR2 FQNEAQ (reference sequence). The CDR3 sequence: CASSLAGSYEQYF. The CDR3 coding sequence is TGTGCCAGCAGCCTAGCGGGCAGCTACGAGCAGTACTTC. The full variable domain, with the rest looked up from reference TRBV7-9 and TRBJ2-7, is DTGVSQNPRHKITKRGQNVTFRCDPISEHNRLYWYRQTLGQGPEFLTYFQNEAQLEKSRLLSDRFSAERPKGSFSTLEIQRTEQGDSAMYLCASSLAGSYEQYFGPGTRLTVT.

This chain uses TRBV6-6 with TRBJ1-5, with 7 bases lining up with TRBD1. V shed 2 bases and J 4 bases; nucleotides not matched to a gene: 5. Germline values: CDR1 MNHNY, CDR2 SVGAGI (reference sequence). This CDR3 has 15 amino acids. CDR3 region: CASSYGDRVNQPQHF. As DNA, the CDR3 is TGTGCCAGCAGTTACGGAGACAGGGTTAATCAGCCCCAGCATTTT.

The chain joins TRBV19 to TRBJ2-1, with TRBD2 matching 11 bases. With 3 bases clipped from V and 5 bases from J, the junction kept 6 bases outside the gene matches. CDR1 and CDR2 (germline): LNHDA, SQIVND (reference sequence). This CDR3 region has 16 residues. CDR3 amino acids: CASSISGGAVNNEQFF. The DNA for the CDR3 is TGTGCCAGTAGTATTAGCGGGGGGGCGGTGAACAATGAGCAGTTCTTC.

The chain uses TRBV15 and TRBJ2-1; perhaps TRBD2 as D (5 bases). V was trimmed by 0 bases and J by 9 bases, leaving 15 bases between them. The CDR3 runs 15 residues. CDR1 is LNHNV, CDR2 YYDKDF, per germline (reference sequence). The CDR3 protein is CATSRETRLVGEQFF. CDR3 coding DNA: TGTGCCACCAGCAGAGAAACTAGGTTAGTAGGTGAGCAGTTCTTC. Full variable domain (remainder filled in from reference TRBV15 and TRBJ2-1): DAMVIQNPRYQVTQFGKPVTLSCSQTLNHNVMYWYQQKSSQAPKLLFHYYDKDFNNEADTPDNFQSRRPNTSFCFLDIRSPGLGDTAMYLCATSRETRLVGEQFFGPGTRLTVL.

This chain joins TRBV30 and TRBJ1-2; no reliable D call. Trimming pared 0 bases from V and 8 bases from J, leaving 10 bases between. Per the germline V gene, CDR1 is GTSNPN and CDR2 is SVGIG (reference sequence). The CDR3 extends over 12 amino acids. CDR3 DNA sequence: TGTGCCTGGAGTGTGGCCTTCAGAGGCTACACCTTC. This encodes CAWSVAFRGYTF.

In this sample, this clone turned up once. This chain uses TRBV19 with TRBJ2-1; maybe TRBD2 (6 bases). Germline V CDR1 and CDR2: LNHDA, SQIVND (reference sequence). V lost 10 bases and J lost 3, with 13 bases in between. This CDR3 has 13 amino acids. The CDR3 DNA follows: TGTGCCACTACTAGGGAGGACTACAATGAGCAGTTCTTC. It encodes CATTREDYNEQFF.